This TCR beta chain appears in the sequencing data of a study of T-cell memory formation after mild COVID-19. The CDR3 length is 14 residues. Trimming cost V 1 base and J 10 bases, with 13 bases left between them. The V gene's germline CDR1 is SEHNR and CDR2 FQNEAQ (reference sequence). TCRdb processed the 5' RACE reads anew with MiXCR; each CDR3 protein has one entry. The sample lists roughly 110,000 distinct CDR3 sequences; under 15% were seen once. This clonotype was observed a handful of times. The material sequenced was PBMCs or a T cell subset sorted from them (not recorded which). The receptor comes from a young man who had mild COVID-19 (a few samples of this study predate the infection). Cell type and time point are not known. The chain links TRBV7-9 to TRBJ1-4; perhaps TRBD1 as D (6 bases). CDR3 sequence: CASSLESGAGKLFF. CDR3 nucleotide sequence: TGTGCCAGCAGCTTAGAGTCGGGGGCCGGAAAACTGTTTTTT.